This TCR beta chain was obtained from a study of CD8+ T cells in alopecia areata. Turning to the study itself: The protocol delivered tofacitinib for 6 to 18 months, then withdrew it for 6 months.

The CDR3 contains 13 residues. Per the germline V gene, CDR1 is SEHNR and CDR2 is FQNEAQ (reference sequence). V was pared by 6 bases and J by 4 bases, with 12 bases between. It was cDNA, reverse transcribed from extracted RNA, that served as the sequencing template. Sequencing used immunoSEQ multiplex PCR; TCRdb keeps in-frame clones, though not all of them. The data contain tens of thousands of clones, roughly 60% of them singletons. The clonotype originates from a human donor with alopecia areata. The sample in question was CD8+ T cells sorted from blood, obtained at week 0. V usage is TRBV7-9 and J usage is TRBJ2-5; perhaps TRBD1 as D (5 bases). CDR3 DNA sequence: TGTGCCAGCAGGGCAGGGAATACAGAGACCCAGTACTTC. Translating it yields CASRAGNTETQYF. Together with reference TRBV7-9 and TRBJ2-5, the CDR3 gives the full variable domain: DTGVSQNPRHKITKRGQNVTFRCDPISEHNRLYWYRQTLGQGPEFLTYFQNEAQLEKSRLLSDRFSAERPKGSFSTLEIQRTEQGDSAMYLCASRAGNTETQYFGPGTRLLVL.